A single sample gave rise to the 23 T cell receptor beta chains below, sequenced in a study of blood T cells in healthy people across ages. Through a sample-barcoded 5' primer and a J-beta primer mix, a second PCR was run for roughly 7 to 12 cycles. TCRdb reanalysed the 5' RACE reads using MiXCR and keeps one entry per CDR3 protein. The sample includes around 1,800,000 distinct CDR3 sequences, roughly two fifths of them seen just once. Source material: blood. These receptors came from a human donor in good health.

V usage is TRBV12-3 or TRBV12-4 and J usage is TRBJ1-2; TRBD1 agrees at 7 bases. This CDR3 region has 17 residues. V shed 1 base and J 2 bases; nucleotides not matched to a gene: 10. The CDR3 protein is CASSLGKTGNVNYGYTF. The CDR3 nucleotides read TGTGCCAGCAGTTTAGGAAAGACAGGGAACGTGAACTATGGCTACACCTTC.

CDR3 in DNA: TGTGCCAGCAGCCTAGGCGGTCAGGGGGCTGCCTATGGCTACACCTTC. As protein: CASSLGGQGAAYGYTF. The genes are TRBV7-9 and TRBJ1-2; 8 bases are a match to TRBD1. This CDR3 spans 16 amino acids. V lost 5 bases to trimming and J lost 4 bases; unmatched junction nucleotides: 12. CDR1 SEHNR and CDR2 FQNEAQ come from the germline V gene (reference sequence).

This clonotype was counted at least ten times. The genes are TRBV12-3 or TRBV12-4 and TRBJ2-7, with 10 bases lining up with TRBD1. This CDR3 contains 13 residues. V trimming: 5 bases; J trimming: 3 bases; junction bases outside the gene matches: 1. Written as DNA, the CDR3 is TGTGCCAGCAGTGGGACAGGGGACTACGAGCAGTACTTC. Its protein product is CASSGTGDYEQYF.

In the case of this clonotype: With a much larger clone just one base away, this may be a read error. This chain uses TRBV2 with TRBJ2-3, with TRBD2 matching over 11 bases. This CDR3 has 17 amino acids. The germline V gene encodes CDR1 SNHLY and CDR2 FYNNEI. J gave up 8 bases and V 4 bases, and 14 bases lay outside the gene matches. The CDR3 is CASSGKTSGAALGTQYF. The CDR3 bases are TGTGCCAGCAGTGGAAAGACTAGCGGGGCTGCACTGGGTACGCAGTATTTT.

The V call is TRBV7-8, the J call TRBJ2-3; possible D gene TRBD2, 5 bases. Germline loops: CDR1 SGHVS, CDR2 FQNEAQ. This CDR3 is built from 13 residues. Trimming stripped 2 bases from V and 8 bases from J, with 11 bases between. The CDR3 loop reads CASSLRSGSTQYF. DNA of the CDR3: TGTGCCAGCAGCTTAAGGTCGGGGAGTACGCAGTATTTT. The full variable domain, with the rest looked up from reference TRBV7-8 and TRBJ2-3, is GAGVSQSPRYKVAKRGQDVALRCDPISGHVSLFWYQQALGQGPEFLTYFQNEAQLDKSGLPSDRFFAERPEGSVSTLKIQRTQQEDSAVYLCASSLRSGSTQYFGPGTRLTVL.

A single count supports this clonotype. The rearrangement joins TRBV7-8 to TRBJ1-2, with unresolved D. Germline CDR1 SGHVS, CDR2 FQNEAQ. V was pared by 3 bases and J by 6 bases, with 11 bases between. The CDR3 runs 13 residues. The CDR3 spells CASSFRNLDGYTF. The CDR3, as DNA: TGTGCCAGCAGCTTCAGAAATCTTGATGGCTACACCTTC. The full variable domain, with the rest looked up from reference TRBV7-8 and TRBJ1-2, is GAGVSQSPRYKVAKRGQDVALRCDPISGHVSLFWYQQALGQGPEFLTYFQNEAQLDKSGLPSDRFFAERPEGSVSTLKIQRTQQEDSAVYLCASSFRNLDGYTFGSGTRLTVV.

The V and J genes are TRBV11-2 and TRBJ2-3; D call uncertain. CDR3 length: 13 residues. Per germline, CDR1 SGHAT and CDR2 FQNNGV. V was shortened by 1 base and J by 5 bases, with 7 bases between the two germline ends. CDR3 in DNA: TGTGCCAGCAGCTTAGGCCAGCAAGATACGCAGTATTTT. This encodes CASSLGQQDTQYF.

In regard to this clonotype: This could be a read error, since a much larger clone is one nucleotide away. This chain joins TRBV7-2 and TRBJ2-4; D not resolved. TRBJ2-5 explains the end of the DNA better; the J call may be wrong. This CDR3 has 11 residues. The germline CDR1 and CDR2 sequences are SGHTA and FQGNSA. Here the CDR3 DNA reads TGTGCCAGCAGCTTAGAGCCGACCCAGTACTTC. Translation: CASSLEPTQYF.

Notes on this clonotype: The junction departs from the called germline gene at one end, perhaps through a read error. V is TRBV12-3 or TRBV12-4 and J is TRBJ1-1, with D unresolved. CDR3 size: 16 residues. The CDR3: CASSSWAGIMNTEVFF. The CDR3 coding sequence is TGTGCCAGCAGCTCCTGGGCAGGCATCATGAACACTGAAGTTTTCTTT.

This clonotype showed up just a few times. This chain uses TRBV7-2 with TRBJ1-2, with a possible D match to TRBD1 (6 bases). Germline CDR1 and CDR2: SGHTA and FQGNSA. V was clipped by 5 bases and J by 5 bases, with 15 bases between them. The CDR3 is made up of 14 amino acids. The CDR3 DNA reads as TGTGCCAGCAGCCCGACCGGGACACTGTATGGCTACACCTTC. Residues: CASSPTGTLYGYTF.

There are a few counts of this clonotype. The V and J genes are TRBV4-1 and TRBJ1-6, with D unresolved. V was cut by 1 base and J by 3 bases, with 4 bases left in between. Per germline, CDR1 MGHRA and CDR2 YSYEKL. CDR3 size: 14 residues. The CDR3 loop is CASSQGRYNSPLHF. DNA for the CDR3: TGCGCCAGCAGCCAAGGTCGCTATAATTCACCCCTCCACTTT.

This clonotype turned up a few times. The chain joins TRBV5-1 to TRBJ2-1; TRBD1 matches at 9 bases. V shed 0 bases, J shed 9 bases, and the junction held 4 bases outside the gene matches. There are 14 residues in the CDR3. CDR1 SGHRS and CDR2 YFSETQ come from the germline V gene. In DNA form, the CDR3 reads TGCGCCAGCAGCTTGGCAGGACAGGGGCTTGAGCAGTTCTTC. Protein sequence: CASSLAGQGLEQFF.

This chain connects TRBV4-1 to TRBJ1-2; TRBD1 aligns across 7 bases. Per germline, CDR1 MGHRA and CDR2 YSYEKL. CDR3 length equals 17 residues. V shed 1 base and J 5 bases; nucleotides not matched to a gene: 13. DNA for the CDR3: TGCGCCAGCAGCCAAGGGCAGGGGGGAGACAGAGGTTATGGCTACACCTTC. Translating gives CASSQGQGGDRGYGYTF.

This clonotype was detected a few times. The CDR3 region has the DNA TGTGCCAGCACCGTGGGGTCTGGACAGGGAACCTACGAGCAGTACTTC. It codes for CASTVGSGQGTYEQYF. This rearrangement joins TRBV7-8 to TRBJ2-7; 8 bases fit TRBD1. CDR3 length: 16 residues. The V segment lost 7 bases and the J segment 2 bases; nucleotides outside the gene matches: 13. The germline V gene has CDR1 SGHVS and CDR2 FQNEAQ. Using reference TRBV7-8 and TRBJ2-7 for the parts outside the CDR3, the full variable domain is GAGVSQSPRYKVAKRGQDVALRCDPISGHVSLFWYQQALGQGPEFLTYFQNEAQLDKSGLPSDRFFAERPEGSVSTLKIQRTQQEDSAVYLCASTVGSGQGTYEQYFGPGTRLTVT.

The chain has TRBV20-1 and TRBJ2-7; 10 bases agree with TRBD2. CDR1 is DFQATT and CDR2 is SNEGSKA in the germline V gene (reference sequence). The CDR3 runs 14 residues. CDR3 sequence (DNA): TGCAGCGCTTCCCCGGGACTAGCGACGGATGAGCAGTACTTC. The encoded protein is CSASPGLATDEQYF.

The V call is TRBV4-3, the J call TRBJ2-2, with 10 bases matching TRBD2. This CDR3 has 18 residues. The J segment lost 0 bases and the V segment lost 0 bases, leaving 4 bases of the junction unmatched. The V gene's germline CDR1 is LGHNA and CDR2 YSLEER. The CDR3 reads CASSQDSLAGANTGELFF. The CDR3 DNA follows: TGCGCCAGCAGCCAAGATTCCCTAGCGGGGGCGAACACCGGGGAGCTGTTTTTT.

Note on this clonotype: One end of the junction is discordant with germline, which a read error may explain. The DNA of the CDR3 is TGCGCCAGCAGCCGGGATGGAGGGACAGACTATGGTTACACCTTC. It translates to CASSRDGGTDYGYTF. The chain carries TRBV5-1 and TRBJ1-2; 7 bases agree with TRBD1. Germline V CDR1 and CDR2: SGHRS, YFSETQ. This CDR3 has 15 residues.

CDR3 DNA sequence: TGTGCCAGCACCCTAAGAGCGGGGGACGCAGATACGCAGTATTTT. Residues: CASTLRAGDADTQYF. This chain joins TRBV7-2 and TRBJ2-3, with 8 bases lining up with TRBD2. CDR1 is SGHTA and CDR2 is FQGNSA in the germline V gene. J lost 4 bases, V lost 7 bases, and 10 bases had no gene match. The CDR3 is made up of 15 amino acids.

This clonotype was observed a few times. At one end, the junction sequence differs from germline, possibly due to a read error. This rearrangement joins TRBV9 to TRBJ2-3; D gene ambiguous. The CDR3 is made up of 15 amino acids. The germline gives CDR1 SGDLS, CDR2 YYNGEE. CDR3 DNA sequence: TGTGCCAGCAGCGTGGGTACCTACGGCACAGATACACAGTATTTT. It is translated as CASSVGTYGTDTQYF.

The count of this clonotype is one. This may stem from a read error, because a much larger clone lies one nucleotide away. The CDR3 loop is CSGAGGADETQYF. Written as DNA, the CDR3 is TGCAGCGGTGCCGGGGGGGCTGATGAGACCCAGTACTTC. The rearrangement joins TRBV29-1 to TRBJ2-5, with 8 bases identical to TRBD2. The junction had 9 bases not matched to a gene; V was cut back by 7 bases and J by 5 bases. CDR3 size: 13 residues. The germline V gene has CDR1 SQVTM and CDR2 ANQGSEA.

The chain carries TRBV29-1 and TRBJ2-4; the D gene is possibly TRBD1 (6 bases). CDR3 size: 12 residues. V was clipped by 4 bases and J by 14 bases, with 18 bases between them. Per the germline V gene, CDR1 is SQVTM and CDR2 is ANQGSEA. The CDR3 here is CSVVYDTGYEYF. The CDR3 bases are TGCAGCGTTGTCTATGACACAGGGTACGAGTACTTC.

The chain recombines TRBV15 with TRBJ2-7; perhaps TRBD1 as D (7 bases). Judging by the DNA end, TRBJ2-5 fits better; the J call may be wrong. The germline V gene has CDR1 LNHNV and CDR2 YYDKDF (reference sequence). CDR3 length: 14 amino acids. The DNA for the CDR3 is TGTGCCACCTATAAGGGGGCGGGGATAGAGACCCAGTACTTC. Residues: CATYKGAGIETQYF.

CDR3: CASSLGMGADTQYF. The CDR3 bases are TGTGCCAGCAGCTTAGGGATGGGGGCTGATACGCAGTATTTT. J is TRBJ2-3 and V is TRBV11-1, with D maybe TRBD1 (6 bases). The germline V gene has CDR1 SGHAT and CDR2 FQDESV (reference sequence). The CDR3 loop spans 14 amino acids. V was pared by 1 base and J by 6 bases, with 11 bases between.